The 19 T cell receptor beta chains given below trace back to one sample, sequenced in a study of T cells in tuberculosis. The method was immunoSEQ multiplex PCR; TCRdb's version includes in-frame clones alone and lacks a portion of them. Of tens of thousands of clones in the sample, approximately 93% were seen once. Regarding time point: new active TB diagnosis, blood taken before or within 7 days of starting treatment. Sequencing used PBMCs, obtained at tuberculosis diagnosis. Every receptor here comes from an adult with tuberculosis.

The chain uses TRBV7-2 and TRBJ1-1; the match to TRBD1 covers 9 bases. There are 13 residues in the CDR3. The V gene end was trimmed by 4 bases and the J gene end by 6 bases; junction bases not matched to a gene: 3. Germline CDR1 and CDR2: SGHTA and FQGNSA. The CDR3 nucleotides read TGTGCCAGCAGCTGGGACAGGGAGGCTGAAGCTTTCTTT. Its protein product is CASSWDREAEAFF.

The chain couples TRBV19 to TRBJ2-5; the D gene is possibly TRBD1 (5 bases). Trimming removed 4 bases at V and 4 bases at J, with 13 bases between. This CDR3 spans 14 amino acids. The germline V gene encodes CDR1 LNHDA and CDR2 SQIVND (reference sequence). The CDR3: CASSRNRQRETQYF. Here the CDR3 DNA reads TGTGCCAGTAGTAGAAACCGACAGAGAGAGACCCAGTACTTC.

This chain uses TRBV7-9 with TRBJ1-1; D perhaps matches TRBD1 (6 bases). This CDR3 is 14 amino acids long. Trimming shortened V by 0 bases and J by 4 bases, and 9 bases separated the two germline ends. Germline assignment: CDR1 SEHNR and CDR2 FQNEAQ (reference sequence). CDR3 sequence: CASSLASRGTEAFF. CDR3 sequence (DNA): TGTGCCAGCAGCTTAGCTTCCAGGGGCACTGAAGCTTTCTTT.

This chain connects TRBV6-1 to TRBJ1-2; tentative D call: TRBD1 (5 bases). V lost 0 bases to trimming and J lost 8 bases, with 13 bases between them. The CDR3 totals 14 residues. The germline gives CDR1 MNHNS, CDR2 SASEGT. CDR3 residues: CASSEASGAWGYTF. In DNA form, the CDR3 reads TGTGCCAGCAGTGAAGCGAGTGGGGCGTGGGGCTACACCTTC.

The rearrangement joins TRBV7-2 to TRBJ2-7, with a tentative D call TRBD1 (6 bases). There are 17 residues in the CDR3. The V end was cut by 5 bases, the J end by 6 bases, with 26 bases between. The germline gives CDR1 SGHTA, CDR2 FQGNSA. Here the CDR3 reads CASSARQVITFAGEQYF. The CDR3 region has the DNA TGTGCCAGCAGCGCAAGACAGGTGATTACCTTTGCTGGCGAGCAGTACTTC.

J is TRBJ1-2 and V is TRBV7-9; the D gene is possibly TRBD1 (5 bases). Per germline, CDR1 SEHNR and CDR2 FQNEAQ (reference sequence). The CDR3 has 14 amino acids. Trimming removed 1 base at V and 6 bases at J, with 12 bases between. The CDR3 DNA is TGTGCCAGCAGCTTAGTGCAGGGTGTTAATGGCTACACCTTC. It yields the protein CASSLVQGVNGYTF. Full variable domain (rest looked up from reference TRBV7-9 and TRBJ1-2): DTGVSQNPRHKITKRGQNVTFRCDPISEHNRLYWYRQTLGQGPEFLTYFQNEAQLEKSRLLSDRFSAERPKGSFSTLEIQRTEQGDSAMYLCASSLVQGVNGYTFGSGTRLTVV.

The chain employs TRBV19 and TRBJ1-2; D possibly corresponds to TRBD1 (5 bases). The length of the CDR3 is 12 residues. Looked up from germline, CDR1 is LNHDA and CDR2 is SQIVND (reference sequence). Trimming pared 9 bases from V and 8 bases from J, leaving 16 bases between. This CDR3 is CASRGTLRGYTF. The CDR3 region has the DNA TGTGCCAGCCGCGGGACGCTCCGGGGCTACACCTTC.

CDR3 nucleotide sequence: TGCGCCAGCAGCCCAGCACCGGGACAGGGGGCCTACGAGCAGTACTTC. Translation: CASSPAPGQGAYEQYF. The chain is built from TRBV4-1 and TRBJ2-7, with 11 bases identical to TRBD1. Germline V lookup: CDR1 MGHRA, CDR2 YSYEKL. The CDR3 runs to 16 residues. The V segment lost 4 bases and the J segment 2 bases; nucleotides outside the gene matches: 7.

V gene TRBV28 combines with J gene TRBJ2-7; D may be TRBD1 (6 bases). The CDR3 length is 14 residues. Between the trimmed V and J ends, which lost 8 bases and 0 bases, there was a span of 14 bases. Germline CDR1 is MDHEN and CDR2 is SYDVKM. In nucleotides, the CDR3 is TGTGCCAGCCTAGGGGGACCAAGCTCCTACGAGCAGTACTTC. Amino acids: CASLGGPSSYEQYF. The variable domain in full, completed from reference TRBV28 and TRBJ2-7, reads DVKVTQSSRYLVKRTGEKVFLECVQDMDHENMFWYRQDPGLGLRLIYFSYDVKMKEKGDIPEGYSVSREKKERFSLILESASTNQTSMYLCASLGGPSSYEQYFGPGTRLTVT.

The genes are TRBV4-1 and TRBJ1-5; D call uncertain. CDR1 is MGHRA and CDR2 is YSYEKL in the germline V gene. This CDR3 is 16 amino acids long. Trimming cost V 3 bases and J 4 bases, with 16 bases left between them. This CDR3 reads CASSQAGSVTNQPQHF. CDR3 coding DNA: TGCGCCAGCAGCCAGGCCGGGAGCGTTACAAATCAGCCCCAGCATTTT.

The chain employs TRBV27 and TRBJ2-7, with 7 bases matching TRBD1. The J segment lost 5 bases and the V segment lost 2 bases, leaving 6 bases of the junction unmatched. The CDR3 is 14 amino acids. The germline gives CDR1 MNHEY, CDR2 SMNVEV (reference sequence). The CDR3 protein is CASSLKDRVHEQYF. The DNA of the CDR3 is TGTGCCAGCAGTTTAAAAGACAGGGTGCACGAGCAGTACTTC.

This clone was recorded a few times. V and J are TRBV12-5 and TRBJ1-6, with 10 positions matching TRBD1. The CDR3 loop spans 16 amino acids. J was trimmed by 9 bases and V by 1 base; bases with no gene match: 6. Germline V gives CDR1 LGHNT, CDR2 FRNRAP. Here the CDR3 DNA reads TGTGCTAGTGGTTTGGGGGACAGGGGCTCGGGTTCACCCCTCCACTTT. It specifies CASGLGDRGSGSPLHF.

The chain combines TRBV28 with TRBJ2-6; D is undetermined. This CDR3 contains 15 residues. Germline V gives CDR1 MDHEN, CDR2 SYDVKM. The V end was cut by 3 bases, the J end by 0 bases, with 6 bases between. The CDR3 spells CASSFRVSGANVLTF. Written as DNA, the CDR3 is TGTGCCAGCAGTTTCCGGGTCTCTGGGGCCAACGTCCTGACTTTC.

The V call is TRBV19, the J call TRBJ2-7, with 7 bases lining up with TRBD2. J gave up 3 bases and V 1 base, and 6 bases lay outside the gene matches. There are 15 residues in the CDR3. Germline V gene lookup returns CDR1 LNHDA and CDR2 SQIVND (reference sequence). The CDR3: CASSIGGGIGYEQYF. DNA for the CDR3: TGTGCCAGTAGTATAGGGGGAGGGATCGGCTACGAGCAGTACTTC. Complete variable domain (other parts from reference TRBV19 and TRBJ2-7): DGGITQSPKYLFRKEGQNVTLSCEQNLNHDAMYWYRQDPGQGLRLIYYSQIVNDFQKGDIAEGYSVSREKKESFPLTVTSAQKNPTAFYLCASSIGGGIGYEQYFGPGTRLTVT.

V is TRBV5-6 and J is TRBJ1-5; 7 bases map to TRBD1. There are 15 residues in the CDR3. The V segment lost 4 bases and the J segment 3 bases; nucleotides outside the gene matches: 7. Germline CDR1 and CDR2: SGHDT and YYEEEE. The CDR3 nucleotides read TGTGCCAGCAGCCCATACAGGGGCTTCAATCAGCCCCAGCATTTT. This translates into CASSPYRGFNQPQHF.

The J gene is TRBJ1-6, the V gene TRBV4-1; TRBD1 matches 8 bases. The CDR3 runs to 15 residues. With V trimmed by 4 bases and J by 9 bases, 8 bases remained unmatched. Germline V gene data show CDR1 as MGHRA and CDR2 as YSYEKL. Written as DNA, the CDR3 is TGCGCCAGCAGCCCGACAGGGGTCCTCGGTTCACCCCTCCACTTT. Translating it yields CASSPTGVLGSPLHF.

The chain links TRBV11-1 to TRBJ2-3, with 9 bases matching TRBD2. The CDR3 contains 15 residues. Germline CDR1 reads SGHAT; CDR2 reads FQDESV (reference sequence). V shed 2 bases and J 3 bases; nucleotides not matched to a gene: 3. The CDR3 is CASSLTRGGTDTQYF. The CDR3 nucleotides read TGTGCCAGCAGCTTAACGCGGGGGGGGACAGATACGCAGTATTTT. The full variable domain, its missing parts supplied by reference TRBV11-1 and TRBJ2-3, is EAEVAQSPRYKITEKSQAVAFWCDPISGHATLYWYRQILGQGPELLVQFQDESVVDDSQLPKDRFSAERLKGVDSTLKIQPAELGDSAMYLCASSLTRGGTDTQYFGPGTRLTVL.

The J gene is TRBJ2-7, the V gene TRBV9; 11 bases map to TRBD2. CDR1 SGDLS and CDR2 YYNGEE come from the germline V gene. With V trimmed by 3 bases and J by 2 bases, 13 bases remained unmatched. The CDR3 sequence is 18 residues long. DNA for the CDR3: TGTGCCAGCAGCGAAGGTGGGCTAGCGGGGGGTTTAACCTACGAGCAGTACTTC. It translates to CASSEGGLAGGLTYEQYF. Together with reference TRBV9 and TRBJ2-7, the CDR3 gives the full variable domain: DSGVTQTPKHLITATGQRVTLRCSPRSGDLSVYWYQQSLDQGLQFLIQYYNGEERAKGNILERFSAQQFPDLHSELNLSSLELGDSALYFCASSEGGLAGGLTYEQYFGPGTRLTVT.

This rearrangement joins TRBV19 to TRBJ1-4, with D uncertain. V lost 3 bases and J 0 bases, leaving 14 bases between the germline ends. CDR1 is LNHDA and CDR2 is SQIVND in the germline V gene (reference sequence). The length of the CDR3 is 17 residues. The CDR3: CASSISVSNPTNEKLFF. The CDR3 DNA reads TGTGCCAGTAGTATCTCGGTCTCGAACCCAACTAATGAAAAACTGTTTTTT.